The present T cell receptor (beta chain) was sequenced within a study of blood T cell repertoires in COVID-19. Background on the study: Researchers got acute and convalescent COVID-19 samples from the United States, Italy and Spain. From T cells, B-cell-depleted T cells, or PBMCs came the material, which was cDNA or gDNA.

CDR1 and CDR2 from the germline V gene are SGHTA and FQGTGA. V was trimmed by 2 bases and J by 10 bases, leaving 15 bases between them. The CDR3 spans 15 residues. Original processing notes: Researchers report that nucleated cell counts were estimated from reference gene primer amplification. Here immunoSEQ multiplex PCR was the method, and the copy in TCRdb shows in-frame clones only, minus some. V and J calls and clone size are those listed in that table; D and trimming were worked out from the DNA. Here the sample spans roughly 65,000 clones, nearly 85% being singletons. Specimen: peripheral blood. This chain links TRBV7-3 with TRBJ1-6, with D perhaps TRBD1 (6 bases). The sequence was obtained from a human donor in a cohort sampled during active COVID-19. CDR3 sequence: CASSLVGRGRSPLHF. The DNA of the CDR3 is TGTGCCAGCAGCTTAGTAGGAAGGGGGAGATCACCCCTCCACTTT. The full variable domain, completed using reference TRBV7-3 and TRBJ1-6, is GAGVSQTPSNKVTEKGKYVELRCDPISGHTALYWYRQSLGQGPEFLIYFQGTGAADDSGLPNDRFFAVRPEGSVSTLKIQRTERGDSAVYLCASSLVGRGRSPLHFGNGTRLTVT.